The entry below describes one TCR beta chain. Its target is unknown. The data were obtained in a study of cytomegalovirus exposure and HLA in healthy donors. It was with 60 Vbeta and 13 Jbeta primers that the PCR ran. Sequencing used immunoSEQ multiplex PCR; TCRdb keeps in-frame clones, though not all of them. The sample contains approximately 100,000 clones, roughly 85% of which appear only once. General study results and limits: An analysis was carried out later, and it reportedly showed fewer N-insertions in an Asian-associated ancestry cluster than the approximately 680-donor mean. The CMV antigen specificity of a few CMV-associated chains was confirmed through in vitro analysis. Associated with cytomegalovirus, according to the listing, were 150 to 200 TCR beta chains. Rarity marked most TCR sequences, yet some public TCRs occurred in many donors.

V was shortened by 3 bases and J by 6 bases, with 6 bases between the two germline ends. Germline CDR1 reads SNHLY; CDR2 reads FYNNEI. This CDR3 region has 11 residues. The chain uses TRBV2 and TRBJ2-7; no clear D gene. Sequences were obtained from PBMCs. This sequence was found in a woman between 35 and 50 years old in good health and CMV-seronegative. Written as DNA, the CDR3 is TGTGCCAGCAGTGAGAAGAGCGAGCAGTACTTC. This encodes CASSEKSEQYF.